This TCR beta chain was captured by sequencing in a study of shared clonotypes between healthy human individuals. Study-level information: Used for every donor were three CD4 naive, three CD4 memory, two CD8 naive and one CD8 memory plate.

Study results and limitations: Rarefaction indicated that sorted-subset sequencing remained incomplete although depth was large.

Those who donated, Caucasian adults without exception, all lived in Nashville, Tennessee. This clone is a singleton in its sample. Its antigen remains unidentified. Data came from immunoSEQ multiplex PCR; TCRdb stores just in-frame clones and leaves some out. The table lists millions of clones, about 95% of them singletons. The CDR3 length is 15 residues. J lost 1 base, V lost 5 bases, and 4 bases had no gene match. CDR1 is PRHDT and CDR2 is FYEKMQ in the germline V gene (reference sequence). The sample comprised naive CD4+ T cells sorted from blood. Subset noted: CD45RA+ positively selected. The chain has TRBV13 and TRBJ1-1; 10 nucleotides match TRBD1. The receptor was derived from a man aged 18 to 30 in good health. The CDR3: CASSLRTGGNTEAFF. The CDR3 DNA reads as TGTGCCAGCAGCCTGCGGACAGGGGGGAACACTGAAGCTTTCTTT.